These 23 T cell receptor beta chains came from one sample sequenced in a study of spatial heterogeneity in lung cancer. Study results and caveats: One measure, the expanded intratumoral alpha and beta TCR count, tracked tumor mutation counts.

Indicated time point: sample taken at primary tumor resection. Their antigen targets remain unknown. In TCRdb, the 5' RACE reads were re-called with MiXCR into one record per CDR3 protein. The repertoire has 100,000 to 110,000 distinct CDR3 sequences, about 4.4% of them found once; the top ten carry 21%. The sample consisted of lung tumor tissue, taken at surgery. Source of these receptors: a male donor with early-stage non-small cell lung cancer.

The table lists this clonotype with many counts. The V gene is TRBV6-6, the J gene TRBJ1-1; 7 bases fit TRBD1. CDR3 length: 14 residues. Per the germline V gene, CDR1 is MNHNY and CDR2 is SVGAGI (reference sequence). Trimming removed 4 bases from V and 3 bases from J; junction bases left unmatched: 5. The CDR3 nucleotides are TGTGCCAGCAGTTTACAGGGGTACGACACTGAAGCTTTCTTT. It specifies CASSLQGYDTEAFF.

This clonotype turned up a few times. This chain uses TRBV4-1 with TRBJ2-7; 11 nucleotides line up with TRBD2. V was pared by 1 base and J by 0 bases, with 8 bases of the junction left unmatched. This CDR3 has 18 residues. The germline gives CDR1 MGHRA, CDR2 YSYEKL. The CDR3 reads CASSQGLLAGVTSYEQYF. As DNA, the CDR3 is TGCGCCAGCAGCCAAGGGTTACTAGCGGGAGTTACCTCCTACGAGCAGTACTTC.

On this clonotype: A much larger clone differs from this one at a single base, so this may be a read error. The CDR3 protein is CASSWTGNANQQFF. CDR3 DNA: TGCGCCAGCAGCTGGACAGGGAACGCTAATCAGCAGTTCTTC. The chain has TRBV5-1 and TRBJ2-1, with 8 nucleotides matching TRBD1. Germline V lookup: CDR1 SGHRS, CDR2 YFSETQ. Trimming removed 3 bases from V and 11 bases from J; junction bases left unmatched: 10. The CDR3 runs 14 residues. The whole variable domain, remainder taken from reference TRBV5-1 and TRBJ2-1, is KAGVTQTPRYLIKTRGQQVTLSCSPISGHRSVSWYQQTPGQGLQFLFEYFSETQRNKGNFPGRFSGRQFSNSRSEMNVSTLELGDSALYLCASSWTGNANQQFFGPGTRLTVL.

The chain combines TRBV2 with TRBJ1-5, with D maybe TRBD1 (5 bases). The germline gives CDR1 SNHLY, CDR2 FYNNEI. The CDR3 runs to 15 residues. V was pared by 5 bases and J by 5 bases, with 16 bases between. CDR3 in amino acids: CASSSTGQSYQPQHF. For the CDR3, the DNA is TGTGCCAGCAGTTCAACGGGGCAGAGCTATCAGCCCCAGCATTTT.

This clonotype was seen ten or more times. The chain recombines TRBV5-1 with TRBJ2-3; tentatively, D is TRBD1 or TRBD2 (5 bases each). V lost 4 bases and J 10 bases, leaving 16 bases between the germline ends. The CDR3 covers 13 residues. Germline-derived CDR1 and CDR2 are SGHRS and YFSETQ. This CDR3 is CASSPRADWAQYF. The CDR3 region has the DNA TGCGCCAGCAGCCCCAGGGCGGACTGGGCGCAGTATTTT. Full variable domain (missing parts from reference TRBV5-1 and TRBJ2-3): KAGVTQTPRYLIKTRGQQVTLSCSPISGHRSVSWYQQTPGQGLQFLFEYFSETQRNKGNFPGRFSGRQFSNSRSEMNVSTLELGDSALYLCASSPRADWAQYFGPGTRLTVL.

The chain uses TRBV6-1 and TRBJ2-3, with D possibly being TRBD1 (6 bases). The ends were cut back, 4 bases at V and 5 bases at J, with 10 bases in the middle. This CDR3 is 13 amino acids long. Germline CDR1 MNHNS, CDR2 SASEGT. The CDR3 DNA sequence: TGTGCCAGCAGTGGGACAGAGGTAGATACGCAGTATTTT. Its protein is CASSGTEVDTQYF.

At least ten counts were recorded for this clonotype. The rearrangement links TRBV29-1 to TRBJ2-7; perhaps D is TRBD1 or TRBD2 (5 bases each). The CDR3 covers 10 residues. The ends were cut back, 7 bases at V and 5 bases at J, with 9 bases in the middle. Germline assignment: CDR1 SQVTM and CDR2 ANQGSEA. The DNA for the CDR3 is TGCAGCGGGTGGGGGAACGAGCAGTACTTC. Its protein is CSGWGNEQYF.

The table lists this clonotype with many counts. The chain carries TRBV9 and TRBJ2-2; 11 nucleotides line up with TRBD2. The length of the CDR3 is 16 residues. V was clipped by 0 bases and J by 4 bases; unmatched bases: 2. Looked up from germline, CDR1 is SGDLS and CDR2 is YYNGEE. In DNA form, the CDR3 reads TGTGCCAGCAGCGTAGGGGGACTAGCGGCCACCGGGGAGCTGTTTTTT. Its translation: CASSVGGLAATGELFF. Combining the CDR3 with reference TRBV9 and TRBJ2-2 gives the whole variable domain DSGVTQTPKHLITATGQRVTLRCSPRSGDLSVYWYQQSLDQGLQFLIQYYNGEERAKGNILERFSAQQFPDLHSELNLSSLELGDSALYFCASSVGGLAATGELFFGEGSRLTVL.

This clonotype was seen a handful of times. The chain combines TRBV27 with TRBJ2-7; 14 positions match TRBD2. CDR3 length equals 15 residues. Trimming took 5 bases from V and 5 from J; bases not matched to a gene: 5. The germline CDR1 and CDR2 sequences are MNHEY and SMNVEV (reference sequence). The CDR3 DNA reads TGTGCCAGCAGTCTCGCGGGACTAGCGGGAGACGAGCAGTACTTC. Translating gives CASSLAGLAGDEQYF.

This clonotype was picked up many times. The V gene is TRBV19, the J gene TRBJ1-5, with D tentatively TRBD1 (6 bases). The CDR3 spans 13 residues. The V and J ends lost 7 bases and 2 bases respectively, with 9 bases between them. In germline, CDR1 is LNHDA, CDR2 SQIVND (reference sequence). CDR3 nucleotides: TGTGCCAGTAACAGGGATCGCAATCAGCCCCAGCATTTT. It translates to CASNRDRNQPQHF.

This clonotype was seen only a few times. V is TRBV4-2 and J is TRBJ2-7; perhaps TRBD2 as D (6 bases). Germline values: CDR1 LGHNA, CDR2 YNFKEQ. The CDR3 length is 16 residues. The V end was cut by 4 bases, the J end by 0 bases, with 16 bases between. The CDR3 reads CASSRSWPGSSYEQYF. CDR3 sequence (DNA): TGTGCCAGCAGCCGCTCATGGCCCGGGAGCTCCTACGAGCAGTACTTC.

This clonotype occurred a few times. The J gene is TRBJ2-1, the V gene TRBV10-3, with TRBD2 identical over 11 bases. After removal of 4 bases from V and 10 bases from J, the junction contained 6 bases not matched to a gene. The germline V gene encodes CDR1 ENHRY and CDR2 SYGVKD. The CDR3 extends over 14 amino acids. CDR3 DNA: TGTGCCATCAGTGTACTAGCGGGAGAGGTGGAGCAGTTCTTC. Its protein product is CAISVLAGEVEQFF.

In its sample, this clonotype was seen many times. The CDR3 DNA reads as TGCAGTGCCAGCGGGGGGGCCCGCACAGATACGCAGTATTTT. Protein sequence: CSASGGARTDTQYF. The J gene is TRBJ2-3, the V gene TRBV20-1; 10 nucleotides align to TRBD2. Unmatched junction bases numbered 4, after V lost 6 bases and J lost 1 base. This CDR3 has 14 amino acids. Per the germline V gene, CDR1 is DFQATT and CDR2 is SNEGSKA (reference sequence).

This clonotype was seen ten or more times. CDR3 sequence (DNA): TGTGCCAGCCTCTCGCAAGGTCGGGACAGTTTCTATGGCTACACCTTC. It yields the protein CASLSQGRDSFYGYTF. The rearrangement links TRBV2 to TRBJ1-2; 7 nucleotides align to TRBD1. The CDR3 sequence is 16 residues long. The J segment lost 4 bases and the V segment lost 8 bases, leaving 16 bases of the junction unmatched. Germline V CDR1 and CDR2: SNHLY, FYNNEI.

This clonotype appeared many times. This chain joins TRBV10-3 and TRBJ2-3; 8 bases are shared with TRBD2. This CDR3 comprises 13 residues. Germline V gene sequence: CDR1 ENHRY, CDR2 SYGVKD. J was trimmed by 5 bases and V by 10 bases; bases with no gene match: 8. The CDR3 reads CASSGAGEDTQYF. The CDR3 DNA follows: TGTGCCAGTAGCGGGGCGGGAGAAGATACGCAGTATTTT.

This clonotype was observed at least ten times. The chain uses TRBV20-1 and TRBJ2-7, with 7 bases aligning to TRBD1. Trimming cost V 0 bases and J 9 bases; bases outside gene matches: 17. There are 16 residues in the CDR3. CDR1 DFQATT and CDR2 SNEGSKA come from the germline V gene (reference sequence). The CDR3 region is CSARDTGVQKLVGQYF. As DNA, the CDR3 is TGCAGTGCTAGAGATACAGGGGTTCAAAAGCTAGTGGGGCAGTACTTC.

This clonotype was found a few times. V usage is TRBV20-1 and J usage is TRBJ2-1; D is unclear. The CDR3 extends over 12 amino acids. Trimming cost V 3 bases and J 9 bases, with 12 bases left between them. Germline loops: CDR1 DFQATT, CDR2 SNEGSKA (reference sequence). This CDR3 is CSASPSVGEQFF. The CDR3 DNA follows: TGCAGTGCTAGTCCTAGTGTAGGTGAGCAGTTCTTC.

The chain's CDR3 is CSGAGPADTQYF. For the CDR3, the DNA is TGCAGCGGGGCCGGACCCGCAGATACGCAGTATTTT. The gene calls are TRBV29-1 and TRBJ2-3; D is unresolved. The V gene's germline CDR1 is SQVTM and CDR2 ANQGSEA. V lost 7 bases and J lost 4, with 12 bases in between. This CDR3 is built from 12 residues.

This clonotype came up many times. Germline is not matched at one junction end, which may reflect a read error. The CDR3 here is CASRLADEQFF. DNA for the CDR3: TGTGCCAGCAGATTAGCCGATGAGCAGTTCTTC. The chain links TRBV12-3 or TRBV12-4 to TRBJ2-1; D remains ambiguous. The CDR3 runs to 11 residues.

This clonotype has a count of ten or more. V and J are TRBV25-1 and TRBJ1-6; 8 bases map to TRBD1. V gave up 6 bases and J gave up 10 bases; unmatched junction bases: 8. Germline values: CDR1 MGHDK, CDR2 SYGVNS. The CDR3 runs 14 residues. The CDR3 coding sequence is TGTGCCAGCAGACCAACAGGGGGAAGATCACCCCTCCACTTT. This gives the protein CASRPTGGRSPLHF.

The table lists this clonotype with many counts. This chain links TRBV20-1 with TRBJ2-3; no clear D. CDR3 size: 14 residues. Germline V gives CDR1 DFQATT, CDR2 SNEGSKA (reference sequence). Trimming removed 5 bases at V and 13 bases at J, with 25 bases between. The CDR3: CSARPKQAAHREYF. The CDR3 bases are TGCAGTGCTCGACCAAAGCAGGCCGCTCATCGGGAGTATTTT.

This clonotype was observed at least ten times. The chain is built from TRBV5-1 and TRBJ1-3; no firm D call. Trimming cost V 4 bases and J 7 bases, with 15 bases left between them. Germline V CDR1 and CDR2: SGHRS, YFSETQ. This CDR3 region has 14 residues. Here the CDR3 reads CASSSRVGGNTIYF. CDR3 nucleotide sequence: TGCGCCAGCAGCAGCAGAGTTGGAGGGAACACCATATATTTT.

The chain joins TRBV13 to TRBJ2-7; the D is unclear. CDR1 PRHDT and CDR2 FYEKMQ come from the germline V gene (reference sequence). The CDR3 is 14 residues long. The V end was cut by 4 bases, the J end by 0 bases, with 10 bases between. The CDR3 sequence: CASSWGPSSYEQYF. In nucleotides, the CDR3 is TGTGCCAGCAGCTGGGGTCCAAGCTCCTACGAGCAGTACTTC.